Presented here are 15 T cell receptor beta chains from one specimen sequenced in a study of CD8+ T cells in alopecia areata. cDNA reverse transcribed from extracted RNA served as the sequencing template. Produced via immunoSEQ multiplex PCR; TCRdb's table is partial and in-frame only. The sample comprises approximately 99,000 clones, approximately 61% of which are singletons, and 23% rests with the top ten. Material for sequencing was NKG2D-low CD8+ T cells sorted from blood. Receptors were obtained from a human donor with alopecia areata.

This clone was recorded a few times. The chain has TRBV14 and TRBJ2-3; D might be TRBD2 (5 bases). The CDR3 spans 15 residues. Between the trimmed V and J ends, which lost 1 base and 2 bases, there was a span of 10 bases. Looked up from germline, CDR1 is SGHDN and CDR2 is FVKESK. In nucleotides, the CDR3 is TGTGCCAGCAGCCAAGGCCGGGATTACACAGATACGCAGTATTTT. Protein sequence: CASSQGRDYTDTQYF. Full variable domain (rest looked up from reference TRBV14 and TRBJ2-3): EAGVTQFPSHSVIEKGQTVTLRCDPISGHDNLYWYRRVMGKEIKFLLHFVKESKQDESGMPNNRFLAERTGGTYSTLKVQPAELEDSGVYFCASSQGRDYTDTQYFGPGTRLTVL.

This chain connects TRBV4-1 to TRBJ2-3; D is unclear. The germline V gene has CDR1 MGHRA and CDR2 YSYEKL. This CDR3 is built from 14 residues. V was cut by 0 bases and J by 4 bases, with 8 bases left in between. CDR3 amino acids: CASSQELRPDTQYF. As DNA, the CDR3 is TGCGCCAGCAGCCAAGAACTCCGCCCAGATACGCAGTATTTT.

The chain carries TRBV2 and TRBJ1-2; TRBD1 might be the D (5 bases). The CDR3 runs 15 residues. Trimming cost V 2 bases and J 0 bases, with 10 bases left between them. CDR1 is SNHLY and CDR2 is FYNNEI in the germline V gene. The chain's CDR3 is CASSERGLANYGYTF. Here the CDR3 DNA reads TGTGCCAGCAGTGAAAGGGGCCTAGCTAACTATGGCTACACCTTC.

Only a few counts were recorded for this clone. The chain combines TRBV2 with TRBJ1-4; D gene unclear. The V end was cut by 6 bases, the J end by 7 bases, with 21 bases between. Germline assignment: CDR1 SNHLY and CDR2 FYNNEI. The length of the CDR3 is 16 residues. CDR3 protein: CASSASVISPSEKLFF. The DNA for the CDR3 is TGTGCCAGCAGCGCCTCAGTAATCTCCCCGAGTGAAAAACTGTTTTTT. The variable domain in full, completed from reference TRBV2 and TRBJ1-4, reads EPEVTQTPSHQVTQMGQEVILRCVPISNHLYFYWYRQILGQKVEFLVSFYNNEISEKSEIFDDQFSVERPDGSNFTLKIRSTKLEDSAMYFCASSASVISPSEKLFFGSGTQLSVL.

The V gene is TRBV7-9, the J gene TRBJ2-7, with 7 bases identical to TRBD2. Germline V gene lookup returns CDR1 SEHNR and CDR2 FQNEAQ (reference sequence). The CDR3 length is 13 residues. Trimming removed 5 bases from V and 5 bases from J; junction bases left unmatched: 6. The CDR3 reads CASSDSGGDEQYF. The CDR3 bases are TGTGCCAGCAGCGACTCGGGGGGTGACGAGCAGTACTTC.

This clone came up once. The chain combines TRBV5-1 with TRBJ2-1; no clear D. V lost 6 bases to trimming and J lost 10 bases, with 11 bases between them. There are 11 residues in the CDR3. Germline values: CDR1 SGHRS, CDR2 YFSETQ. The CDR3 DNA follows: TGCGCCAGCATTCTCGAAGGGGAGCAGTTCTTC. This sequence encodes CASILEGEQFF.

Comments on this clone: Relative to the germline gene, one junction end is altered; a read error may explain this. V and J are TRBV7-9 and TRBJ2-1; D gene uncertain. This CDR3 is 13 amino acids long. Germline V lookup: CDR1 SEHNR, CDR2 FQNEAQ (reference sequence). This CDR3 is CVSSLARDNEQFF. In DNA, the CDR3 is TGTGTCAGCAGCTTAGCCCGAGACAATGAGCAGTTCTTC.

This sequence joins TRBV7-9 and TRBJ2-6; D may be TRBD2 (5 bases). Germline CDR1 SEHNR, CDR2 FQNEAQ (reference sequence). Trimming removed 5 bases from V and 4 bases from J, with 15 bases in between. The CDR3 is 16 residues long. CDR3 protein: CASSPREGSGANVLTF. The CDR3 DNA reads TGTGCCAGCAGCCCCCGGGAAGGGAGCGGGGCCAACGTCCTGACTTTC.

This chain links TRBV4-1 with TRBJ1-1; unclear D gene. Deletions cut 0 bases from V and 1 base from J, with 6 bases between. Germline-derived CDR1 and CDR2 are MGHRA and YSYEKL. The CDR3 consists of 14 residues. The CDR3 region is CASSQDPSNTEAFF. For the CDR3, the DNA is TGCGCCAGCAGCCAAGATCCGTCGAACACTGAAGCTTTCTTT.

This clone was counted only a few times. This chain uses TRBV13 with TRBJ2-7; D is uncertain. The CDR3 sequence is 14 residues long. The germline V and J ends were trimmed by 4 bases and 1 base, with 11 bases remaining between them. Germline-derived CDR1 and CDR2 are PRHDT and FYEKMQ (reference sequence). The CDR3 DNA sequence: TGTGCCAGCAGCTCTTCGATTGCATCCTACGAGCAGTACTTC. Its translation: CASSSSIASYEQYF.

The CDR3 region is CAWGSGGDRDEKLFF. The CDR3 nucleotides are TGTGCCTGGGGATCGGGCGGGGACAGGGATGAAAAACTGTTTTTT. The chain carries TRBV30 and TRBJ1-4; 9 bases align to TRBD1. The CDR3 consists of 15 residues. Germline values: CDR1 GTSNPN, CDR2 SVGIG (reference sequence). Trimming took 5 bases from V and 6 from J; bases not matched to a gene: 10. The full variable domain, with the rest looked up from reference TRBV30 and TRBJ1-4, is SQTIHQWPATLVQPVGSPLSLECTVEGTSNPNLYWYRQAAGRGLQLLFYSVGIGQISSEVPQNLSASRPQDRQFILSSKKLLLSDSGFYLCAWGSGGDRDEKLFFGSGTQLSVL.

This clone was counted a few times. The rearrangement links TRBV28 to TRBJ1-5, with D tentatively TRBD1 (6 bases). The germline CDR1 and CDR2 sequences are MDHEN and SYDVKM. The CDR3 has 16 residues. The V gene lost 1 base and the J gene lost 1 base, with 11 bases spanning the gap. This CDR3 is CASSLYRDTSNQPQHF. CDR3 coding DNA: TGTGCCAGCAGTTTATACCGGGACACCAGCAATCAGCCCCAGCATTTT.

This clone was observed once. The chain combines TRBV6-1 with TRBJ1-1; no clear D gene. The CDR3 loop spans 11 amino acids. The V end was cut by 3 bases, the J end by 8 bases, with 7 bases between. The V gene's germline CDR1 is MNHNS and CDR2 SASEGT. This chain's CDR3 is CASSDPFEAFF. In DNA form, the CDR3 reads TGTGCCAGCAGTGATCCGTTCGAAGCTTTCTTT.

V and J are TRBV7-9 and TRBJ2-7, with 10 bases lining up with TRBD2. CDR1 and CDR2 (germline): SEHNR, FQNEAQ (reference sequence). Trimming at V came to 7 bases and at J to 5 bases, leaving 5 bases not matched to a gene. The CDR3 totals 13 residues. CDR3 coding DNA: TGTGCCAGCAAGCGGGGGGGCTCGGACGAGCAGTACTTC. Amino acids: CASKRGGSDEQYF.

This clone was counted a few times. This chain links TRBV4-1 with TRBJ1-2; D unresolved. CDR3 size: 14 residues. Germline V lookup: CDR1 MGHRA, CDR2 YSYEKL. V lost 1 base and J 2 bases, leaving 8 bases between the germline ends. The CDR3 DNA follows: TGCGCCAGCAGCCAAGTCGCAGTAAACTATGGCTACACCTTC. It codes for CASSQVAVNYGYTF.